These T cell receptor beta chains were read from a single sample in a study of control samples from healthy donors and cancer patients. This table comes from immunoSEQ multiplex PCR, and its TCRdb copy is limited to in-frame clones, with some not included. The top ten hold 3.2% of the sample, which has approximately 150,000 clones, around 92% seen once. Source material: blood. The source of these receptors is a man aged 30-40 years in good health. Both conserved end residues are part of each CDR3. D genes are given only for firm matches. The listing skips clone size in some rows; elsewhere it reads once, few, many or a size class.

D gene: .; V gene: TRBV19; clone size: .; J gene: TRBJ1-3; CDR3 DNA: TGTGCCAGTATTTCAGGCCCCTCTGGAAACACCATATATTTT; CDR3 protein: CASISGPSGNTIYF
D gene: .; V gene: TRBV3-1/TRBV3-2; clone size: .; J gene: TRBJ1-1; CDR3 DNA: TGTGCCAGCAGCCAGGGCAGCAACACTGAAGCTTTCTTT; CDR3 protein: CASSQGSNTEAFF
D gene: .; V gene: TRBV9; clone size: .; J gene: TRBJ1-6; CDR3 DNA: TGTGCCAGCAGCGATACGGGACCTCATAATTCACCCCTCCACTTT; CDR3 protein: CASSDTGPHNSPLHF
D gene: .; V gene: TRBV7-6; clone size: .; J gene: TRBJ2-7; CDR3 DNA: TGTGCCAGCAGCTTAGAAAACAAAGTCTACTACGAGCAGTACTTC; CDR3 protein: CASSLENKVYYEQYF
D gene: TRBD1; V gene: TRBV7-9; clone size: .; J gene: TRBJ1-2; CDR3 DNA: TGTGCCAGCAGCCATGACAGGGGGCGGCGTGGCTACACCTTC; CDR3 protein: CASSHDRGRRGYTF
D gene: .; V gene: TRBV27; clone size: .; J gene: TRBJ1-5; CDR3 DNA: TGTGCCAGCAGTTCCCCAGGTAGCAATCAGCCCCAGCATTTT; CDR3 protein: CASSSPGSNQPQHF
D gene: .; V gene: TRBV3-1/TRBV3-2; clone size: few; J gene: TRBJ1-3; CDR3 DNA: TGTGCCAGCAGCCAAGTCACCGGGTCTGGAAACACCATATATTTT; CDR3 protein: CASSQVTGSGNTIYF
D gene: .; V gene: TRBV27; clone size: .; J gene: TRBJ1-4; CDR3 DNA: TGTGCCAGCAGTTTACAGATTAATGAAAAACTGTTTTTT; CDR3 protein: CASSLQINEKLFF
D gene: .; V gene: TRBV5-1; clone size: .; J gene: TRBJ2-7; CDR3 DNA: TGCGCCAGCAGCTTGGATGGCCTAGCAGATATCGGGCAGTACTTC; CDR3 protein: CASSLDGLADIGQYF
D gene: TRBD1; V gene: TRBV5-8; clone size: once; J gene: TRBJ1-5; CDR3 DNA: TGTGCCAGCAGCTTGGAAGGGGGCCCCTTTTCGCATTTT; CDR3 protein: CASSLEGGPFSHF
D gene: TRBD2; V gene: TRBV10-1; clone size: .; J gene: TRBJ2-3; CDR3 DNA: TGCGCCAGCAGTAATGGACTAGTCACAGATACGCAGTATTTT; CDR3 protein: CASSNGLVTDTQYF
D gene: TRBD1; V gene: TRBV7-9; clone size: .; J gene: TRBJ1-1; CDR3 DNA: TGTGCCAGCCGAGGGCACAGGGGCACACTGAACACTGAAGCTTTCTTT; CDR3 protein: CASRGHRGTLNTEAFF
D gene: .; V gene: TRBV28; clone size: .; J gene: TRBJ2-7; CDR3 DNA: TGTGCCAGCACTGAGGGGGCCTACGAGCAGTACTTC; CDR3 protein: CASTEGAYEQYF
D gene: .; V gene: TRBV6-6; clone size: .; J gene: TRBJ1-3; CDR3 DNA: TGTGCCAGCAGTTCTCCCGACAAGACTGGAAACACCATATATTTT; CDR3 protein: CASSSPDKTGNTIYF
D gene: .; V gene: TRBV30; clone size: .; J gene: TRBJ1-6; CDR3 DNA: TGTGCCTGGAGTGTCGACGTCAAGAGATCACCCCTCCACTTT; CDR3 protein: CAWSVDVKRSPLHF
D gene: TRBD2; V gene: TRBV28; clone size: .; J gene: TRBJ2-2; CDR3 DNA: TGTGCCAGCAGTTCCTCCGGGACTAGCGAACACCGGGGAGCTGTTTTT; CDR3 protein: CASSSSGTSEHRGAVF
D gene: TRBD1; V gene: TRBV6-1; clone size: .; J gene: TRBJ1-2; CDR3 DNA: TGTGCCAGCAGTGAGTTGGGACAGTTAAGGTCCAACTATGGCTACACCTTC; CDR3 protein: CASSELGQLRSNYGYTF
D gene: .; V gene: TRBV4-1; clone size: .; J gene: TRBJ2-3; CDR3 DNA: TGCGCCAGCAGCCAAGATCCGGGAAGGGCCGGGGGAACAGATACGCAGTATTTT; CDR3 protein: CASSQDPGRAGGTDTQYF
D gene: .; V gene: TRBV24-1; clone size: .; J gene: TRBJ2-6; CDR3 DNA: TGTGCCACCAGTGACTCCGACAGGACACCCTCTGGGGCCAACGTCCTGACTTTC; CDR3 protein: CATSDSDRTPSGANVLTF
D gene: TRBD1; V gene: TRBV27; clone size: .; J gene: TRBJ1-2; CDR3 DNA: TGTGCCAGCAGTCCCCGGACAGGGGGCGCGGTTGGCTACACCTTC; CDR3 protein: CASSPRTGGAVGYTF
D gene: TRBD1; V gene: TRBV6-1; clone size: .; J gene: TRBJ1-2; CDR3 DNA: TGTGCCAGCAGTGATGGACAGGGGAATCGTTTCACCTTC; CDR3 protein: CASSDGQGNRFTF
D gene: TRBD2; V gene: TRBV12-3/TRBV12-4; clone size: .; J gene: TRBJ2-1; CDR3 DNA: TGTGCCAGCAGTTCGACTAGCGGGGAGGAGCAGTTCTTC; CDR3 protein: CASSSTSGEEQFF
D gene: TRBD1; V gene: TRBV14; clone size: .; J gene: TRBJ1-2; CDR3 DNA: TGTGCCAGCAGCCAAGTAAGCCAATCCGGGACAGGGGATTATGGCTACACCTTC; CDR3 protein: CASSQVSQSGTGDYGYTF
D gene: TRBD1; V gene: TRBV27; clone size: few; J gene: TRBJ1-2; CDR3 DNA: TGTGCCAGCAGTATCCCGGGACAGGGTATTTATGGCTACACCTTC; CDR3 protein: CASSIPGQGIYGYTF
D gene: TRBD1; V gene: TRBV11-2; clone size: .; J gene: TRBJ1-2; CDR3 DNA: TGTGCCAGCAGCTTAGTAAGGACAGGGGGGAACTATGGCTACACCTTC; CDR3 protein: CASSLVRTGGNYGYTF
D gene: TRBD1; V gene: TRBV7-8; clone size: .; J gene: TRBJ2-4; CDR3 DNA: TGTGCCAGCAGCCCGACAGGGGGCATGAACATTCAGTACTTC; CDR3 protein: CASSPTGGMNIQYF
D gene: .; V gene: TRBV5-4; clone size: .; J gene: TRBJ2-3; CDR3 DNA: TGTGCCAGCAGCTTGGAGGGACCCGCCGGCGGTACGCAGTATTTT; CDR3 protein: CASSLEGPAGGTQYF
D gene: .; V gene: TRBV11-2; clone size: .; J gene: TRBJ2-3; CDR3 DNA: TGTGCCAGCAGCTTAGTGCCGGGACATGGGGATACGCAGTATTTT; CDR3 protein: CASSLVPGHGDTQYF
D gene: .; V gene: TRBV6-6; clone size: .; J gene: TRBJ1-2; CDR3 DNA: TGTGCCAGCAGTTACTCGAATTTCGGTGGCTACACCTTC; CDR3 protein: CASSYSNFGGYTF
D gene: TRBD1; V gene: TRBV14; clone size: once; J gene: TRBJ1-6; CDR3 DNA: TGTGCCAGCAGCGAACAGGGGGCCCTAAATTCACCCCTCCACTTT; CDR3 protein: CASSEQGALNSPLHF
D gene: .; V gene: TRBV6-1; clone size: .; J gene: TRBJ1-2; CDR3 DNA: TGTGCCAGCAGTGAAGGGACTTGGTATGGCTACACCTTC; CDR3 protein: CASSEGTWYGYTF
D gene: TRBD2; V gene: TRBV10-1; clone size: .; J gene: TRBJ2-1; CDR3 DNA: TGCGCCAGCAGTGAGACCTCTAGCGGGGACAATGAGCAGTTCTTC; CDR3 protein: CASSETSSGDNEQFF
D gene: TRBD2; V gene: TRBV4-2; clone size: .; J gene: TRBJ2-3; CDR3 DNA: TGTGCCAGCAGCCCGGGACTAGCGGGGGGGCTCACGCAGTATTTT; CDR3 protein: CASSPGLAGGLTQYF
D gene: .; V gene: TRBV6-5; clone size: .; J gene: TRBJ1-6; CDR3 DNA: TGTGCCAGCAGTTGGCGACAGGTTTCTGATAATTCACCCCTCCACTTT; CDR3 protein: CASSWRQVSDNSPLHF